Below, 13 T cell receptor beta chains from the same sample are listed, as sequenced in a study of blood T cell repertoires in COVID-19. Profiling relied on immunoSEQ multiplex PCR, and the TCRdb table lists in-frame clones only, not all of them. The sample lists around 270,000 clones, approximately 88% seen once, with 3% to 3.5% in the top ten. Sequencing was carried out using PBMCs or T cells enriched from blood (not recorded which). Receptor source: a woman in her thirties or forties who had been exposed to COVID-19.

This chain joins TRBV7-9 and TRBJ1-2, with a weak D call TRBD1 (5 bases). Germline CDR1 reads SEHNR; CDR2 reads FQNEAQ (reference sequence). Trimming took off 2 bases at V and 6 bases at J, with 10 bases between the two ends. CDR3 length equals 13 residues. This chain's CDR3 is CASSLMAGDGYTF. DNA of the CDR3: TGTGCCAGCAGCTTAATGGCGGGGGATGGCTACACCTTC.

The chain is built from TRBV23-1 and TRBJ2-3; D is possibly TRBD2 (6 bases). TRBV23-1 counts as an open reading frame of uncertain function. This CDR3 spans 17 amino acids. V gave up 3 bases and J gave up 0 bases, with 16 bases separating them. The CDR3 spells CASSHPLAGTSTDTQYF. CDR3 nucleotide sequence: TGCGCCAGCAGTCACCCCCTGGCGGGGACCAGCACAGATACGCAGTATTTT.

This chain links TRBV7-6 with TRBJ1-1, with 7 bases identical to TRBD1. The V segment lost 5 bases and the J segment 1 base; nucleotides outside the gene matches: 7. In germline, CDR1 is SGHVS, CDR2 FNYEAQ. The CDR3 sequence is 15 residues long. CDR3 protein: CASSRDRAGNTEAFF. The CDR3 DNA follows: TGTGCCAGCAGCAGAGACAGGGCGGGGAACACTGAAGCTTTCTTT.

On this clone: The junction differs from germline at one of its ends, possibly a read error. The J gene is TRBJ2-3, the V gene TRBV5-1; 8 nucleotides align to TRBD2. The CDR3 spans 16 residues. Per the germline V gene, CDR1 is SGHRS and CDR2 is YFSETQ. The CDR3 loop reads CASSPKTSGSTDTQYF. In DNA, the CDR3 is TGTGCCAGCAGCCCTAAAACTAGCGGCAGCACAGATACGCAGTATTTT.

This clone was recorded a few times. The chain carries TRBV5-6 and TRBJ2-5; 9 nucleotides align to TRBD2. In germline, CDR1 is SGHDT, CDR2 YYEEEE. Trimming cost V 4 bases and J 5 bases; bases outside gene matches: 9. CDR3 length equals 15 residues. In DNA, the CDR3 is TGTGCCAGCAGCCTCCAACTAGCGGGTAGCGAGACCCAGTACTTC. Protein product: CASSLQLAGSETQYF.

As concerns this clone: This CDR3 is also generated by other DNA sequences in the sample. J is TRBJ2-3 and V is TRBV7-2, with unresolved D. The CDR3 sequence is 15 residues long. Germline loops: CDR1 SGHTA, CDR2 FQGNSA. The V and J ends lost 2 bases and 2 bases respectively, with 11 bases between them. CDR3 nucleotides: TGTGCCAGCAGCTTACTACGGAGCTCCACAGATACGCAGTATTTT. Protein: CASSLLRSSTDTQYF.

The chain carries TRBV5-4 and TRBJ1-6, with D perhaps matching TRBD1 (5 bases). This CDR3 has 15 residues. Looked up from germline, CDR1 is SGHNT and CDR2 is YYREEE (reference sequence). V lost 3 bases and J lost 7, with 14 bases in between. The CDR3 DNA sequence: TGTGCCAGCAGCTCTCTCTCGGGGGGGAATTCACCCCTCCACTTT. It is translated as CASSSLSGGNSPLHF.

This clone was observed a handful of times. The genes are TRBV6-5 and TRBJ1-6, with a possible D match to TRBD1 (6 bases). Germline lookup yields CDR1 MNHEY and CDR2 SVGAGI. The CDR3 sequence is 14 residues long. The V end was cut by 6 bases, the J end by 6 bases, with 12 bases between. CDR3 nucleotide sequence: TGTGCCAGCAGGGGGACACCGTCTAATTCACCCCTCCACTTT. Translated, it gives CASRGTPSNSPLHF.

Regarding this clone: The sample carries other DNA sequences with the same CDR3. J is TRBJ1-2 and V is TRBV19; TRBD1 is a possible D gene (5 bases). V was trimmed by 3 bases and J by 4 bases, leaving 12 bases between them. The CDR3 is made up of 14 amino acids. Looked up from germline, CDR1 is LNHDA and CDR2 is SQIVND (reference sequence). CDR3 region: CASSIPGGIYGYTF. For the CDR3, the DNA is TGTGCCAGTAGTATCCCGGGGGGGATCTATGGCTACACCTTC.

The chain employs TRBV6-5 and TRBJ1-4, with a weak D call TRBD1 (5 bases). Trimming cost V 6 bases and J 5 bases, with 16 bases left between them. CDR1 and CDR2 from the germline V gene are MNHEY and SVGAGI. The CDR3 is 15 residues long. CDR3 coding DNA: TGTGCCAGCAGACCCGATCGACAGAGGAATGAAAAACTGTTTTTT. This gives the protein CASRPDRQRNEKLFF.

This clone was found many times. The J gene is TRBJ1-1, the V gene TRBV15; D is uncertain. This CDR3 is built from 13 residues. Germline values: CDR1 LNHNV, CDR2 YYDKDF (reference sequence). Trimming removed 5 bases from V and 4 bases from J, with 11 bases in between. CDR3 bases: TGTGCCACCAGCCCAGCGATAAGCACTGAAGCTTTCTTT. Its protein product is CATSPAISTEAFF.

The chain couples TRBV7-2 to TRBJ2-7; 7 nucleotides agree with TRBD1. Trimming at V came to 1 base and at J to 3 bases, leaving 6 bases not matched to a gene. This CDR3 spans 15 amino acids. CDR1 and CDR2 from the germline V gene are SGHTA and FQGNSA. CDR3 DNA sequence: TGTGCCAGCAGCTTAGGGGGGAACAGGGGCTACGAGCAGTACGTC. Translated, it gives CASSLGGNRGYEQYV.

This clone was seen a handful of times. The rearrangement uses TRBV25-1 and TRBJ1-2, with TRBD1 as a possible D gene (5 bases). The CDR3 runs to 12 residues. V lost 7 bases and J 7 bases, leaving 13 bases between the germline ends. CDR1 and CDR2 from the germline V gene are MGHDK and SYGVNS. DNA for the CDR3: TGTGCCAGCACTGGCCCGGGACTTGGCTACACCTTC. Protein sequence: CASTGPGLGYTF.